The sequence of this T cell receptor (beta chain) was determined in a study of T-cell memory formation after mild COVID-19. Overall study: Among the donors, TCR clusters were largely specific to each donor. General study results and limits: The study found contracting CD4+ clones mainly in CM and EM and contracting CD8+ clones in EMRA. Cross-reactive memory apparently joined, as some responding clones appeared in pre-infection memory.

In regard to this clonotype: Its target is not known.

V lost 4 bases to trimming and J lost 1 base; unmatched junction nucleotides: 5. This CDR3 is built from 15 residues. CDR1 is SEHNR, CDR2 FQNEAQ, per germline (reference sequence). cDNA libraries for TCR alpha and TCR beta, carrying sample barcodes and UMIs, came from 5'RACE with constant-segment primers. Each CDR3 protein is one row after TCRdb ran MiXCR on the 5' RACE reads. The sample lists 250,000 to 350,000 distinct CDR3 sequences, about a sixth occurring once. This receptor was taken from a man aged 18 to 30 who had mild COVID-19 (a few samples of this study predate the infection). Cell type and time point are not known. This chain joins TRBV7-9 and TRBJ2-5; TRBD2 matches at 8 bases. The source material was PBMCs or a T cell subset sorted from them (not recorded which). CDR3 DNA sequence: TGTGCCAGCAGCTCGACTAGCGAAAGCCAAGAGACCCAGTACTTC. It encodes CASSSTSESQETQYF. Full variable domain (outside the CDR3, taken from reference TRBV7-9 and TRBJ2-5): DTGVSQNPRHKITKRGQNVTFRCDPISEHNRLYWYRQTLGQGPEFLTYFQNEAQLEKSRLLSDRFSAERPKGSFSTLEIQRTEQGDSAMYLCASSSTSESQETQYFGPGTRLLVL.